This T cell receptor (beta chain) was retrieved from a study of cytomegalovirus exposure and HLA in healthy donors. This CDR3 is 15 amino acids long. The trim removed 2 bases at V and 2 bases at J, leaving 3 bases unmatched. From germline, CDR1 is MNHEY and CDR2 SVGAGI. PCR was performed using 60 Vbeta and 13 Jbeta primers. TCRdb keeps only in-frame clones here, not all; method: immunoSEQ multiplex PCR. The sample carries around 140,000 clones, around 80% recorded once. V gene TRBV6-5 combines with J gene TRBJ1-2; 9 bases are shared with TRBD1. The sequence came from a man under 40 in good health and CMV-seropositive. The sample taken for sequencing was PBMCs. The CDR3, as DNA: TGTGCCAGCAGTTACACGGGACAGGGAAACTATGGCTACACCTTC. Translating gives CASSYTGQGNYGYTF.